Below, 30 T cell receptor beta chains from the same sample are listed, as sequenced in a study of shared clonotypes between healthy human individuals. It was CD45RO-negative cells, positively selected for CCR7, that made up naive CD8 cells, with terminally differentiated effector memory CD45RA+ cells excluded. Some clones are missing from TCRdb's copy, which holds only in-frame ones; the method was immunoSEQ multiplex PCR. The sample lists around 640,000 clones, about 96% occurring once. Sequencing was performed on naive CD8+ T cells sorted from blood. These receptors came from a woman in her twenties or thirties in good health.

The chain combines TRBV27 with TRBJ2-1, with D unclear. There are 14 residues in the CDR3. V dropped 2 bases and J dropped 5 bases, with 10 bases sitting between them. Germline V gene data show CDR1 as MNHEY and CDR2 as SMNVEV (reference sequence). CDR3 loop: CASSLGGTHNEQFF. CDR3 DNA: TGTGCCAGCAGTTTAGGCGGAACCCACAATGAGCAGTTCTTC.

The chain joins TRBV29-1 to TRBJ2-5; D uncertain. Gene TRBJ2-7 matches the end of the DNA better, so the J call may be wrong. Germline lookup yields CDR1 SQVTM and CDR2 ANQGSEA. The CDR3 totals 14 residues. The CDR3 bases are TGCAGCGTTGAAAAGGGCAGCAACGACTACGAGCAGTACTTC. As protein: CSVEKGSNDYEQYF.

This sequence joins TRBV28 and TRBJ2-7; TRBD2 is a possible D gene (6 bases). CDR3 size: 13 residues. V was pared by 3 bases and J by 6 bases, with 12 bases between. From germline, CDR1 is MDHEN and CDR2 SYDVKM. CDR3 in amino acids: CASSFRLSGEQYF. CDR3 sequence (DNA): TGTGCCAGCAGTTTTAGGCTTAGCGGCGAGCAGTACTTC.

This clone was observed once. This chain uses TRBV9 with TRBJ1-1, with TRBD1 matching over 8 bases. Germline-derived CDR1 and CDR2 are SGDLS and YYNGEE. V trimming: 0 bases; J trimming: 1 base; junction bases outside the gene matches: 2. The CDR3 spans 15 residues. The CDR3 loop reads CASSVGTGRNTEAFF. CDR3 bases: TGTGCCAGCAGCGTAGGGACAGGGAGGAACACTGAAGCTTTCTTT.

The V gene is TRBV2, the J gene TRBJ1-1; 8 bases are shared with TRBD1. This CDR3 has 11 amino acids. Germline loops: CDR1 SNHLY, CDR2 FYNNEI. V lost 6 bases and J lost 11; bases outside the gene matches: 5. The CDR3 spells CASRLGQEAFF. The CDR3 bases are TGTGCCAGCAGGCTGGGACAGGAGGCTTTCTTT. The full variable domain, in which reference TRBV2 and TRBJ1-1 provide the parts outside the CDR3, is EPEVTQTPSHQVTQMGQEVILRCVPISNHLYFYWYRQILGQKVEFLVSFYNNEISEKSEIFDDQFSVERPDGSNFTLKIRSTKLEDSAMYFCASRLGQEAFFGQGTRLTVV.

This sequence joins TRBV5-6 and TRBJ1-5; possibly TRBD1 for D (5 bases). The CDR3 contains 14 residues. V lost 4 bases and J 1 base, leaving 9 bases between the germline ends. The germline V gene encodes CDR1 SGHDT and CDR2 YYEEEE. The CDR3: CASSVGLSNQPQHF. In DNA form, the CDR3 reads TGTGCCAGCAGCGTGGGACTGAGCAATCAGCCCCAGCATTTT.

To note about this clone: At the DNA level, this CDR3 is encoded by other sequences in the same sample as well. This chain links TRBV27 with TRBJ1-5, with a tentative D call TRBD1 (5 bases). V was shortened by 2 bases and J by 3 bases, with 8 bases between the two germline ends. CDR3 length: 14 amino acids. CDR1 is MNHEY and CDR2 is SMNVEV in the germline V gene (reference sequence). CDR3 DNA: TGTGCCAGCAGTTTAAGGGGCTACAATCAGCCCCAGCATTTT. This translates into CASSLRGYNQPQHF.

The chain couples TRBV6-5 to TRBJ2-1; maybe TRBD2 (6 bases). The V gene lost 0 bases and the J gene lost 7 bases, with 10 bases spanning the gap. This CDR3 is built from 14 residues. Per germline, CDR1 MNHEY and CDR2 SVGAGI. CDR3 loop: CASSYSGGLNEQFF. The CDR3 nucleotides are TGTGCCAGCAGTTACTCTGGGGGGTTGAATGAGCAGTTCTTC.

V gene TRBV7-9 combines with J gene TRBJ2-7; 11 bases are a match to TRBD1. The J segment lost 6 bases and the V segment lost 4 bases, leaving 8 bases of the junction unmatched. The CDR3 sequence is 15 residues long. Germline CDR1 and CDR2: SEHNR and FQNEAQ (reference sequence). CDR3 in DNA: TGTGCCAGCAGCTCGGGGACAGGGGGGTTTCTCGAGCAGTACTTC. Amino acids: CASSSGTGGFLEQYF.

This rearrangement joins TRBV7-8 to TRBJ2-1, with D perhaps matching TRBD2 (7 bases). This CDR3 has 13 amino acids. The V gene lost 5 bases and the J gene lost 7 bases, with 12 bases spanning the gap. Per germline, CDR1 SGHVS and CDR2 FQNEAQ. The CDR3 spells CASSLRGGNEQFF. The CDR3 DNA reads as TGTGCCAGCAGCCTAAGGGGGGGAAATGAGCAGTTCTTC.

The chain is built from TRBV4-1 and TRBJ2-1; possible D gene TRBD2, 6 bases. This CDR3 comprises 14 residues. From germline, CDR1 is MGHRA and CDR2 YSYEKL. Trimming cost V 1 base and J 2 bases, with 6 bases left between them. This CDR3 is CASSQGLAYNEQFF. CDR3 nucleotide sequence: TGCGCCAGCAGCCAAGGACTAGCCTACAATGAGCAGTTCTTC.

This CDR3 reads CASSESLGQGEQYF. The CDR3 coding sequence is TGTGCCAGCAGTGAATCGTTGGGGCAGGGGGAGCAGTACTTC. The chain links TRBV25-1 to TRBJ2-7, with TRBD1 as a possible D gene (6 bases). Per germline, CDR1 MGHDK and CDR2 SYGVNS. V lost 1 base to trimming and J lost 7 bases, with 14 bases between them. This CDR3 is built from 14 residues.

The J gene is TRBJ2-7, the V gene TRBV7-6, with D hard to call. Per germline, CDR1 SGHVS and CDR2 FNYEAQ. This CDR3 contains 15 residues. V lost 1 base, J lost 6 bases, and 16 bases lay in between. CDR3 DNA sequence: TGTGCCAGCAGCTTAGTCTCGGGCCCCCAAACCGAGCAGTACTTC. It codes for CASSLVSGPQTEQYF.

The chain combines TRBV19 with TRBJ2-3; 7 nucleotides align to TRBD2. Germline assignment: CDR1 LNHDA and CDR2 SQIVND (reference sequence). The CDR3 is 15 residues long. V dropped 3 bases and J dropped 6; count of bases not matched to a gene: 9. As DNA, the CDR3 is TGTGCCAGTAGTATTCAGGCTAGCGGTCGGGATACGCAGTATTTT. Protein product: CASSIQASGRDTQYF.

The V and J genes are TRBV4-2 and TRBJ2-5; D may be TRBD2 (7 bases). This CDR3 region has 16 residues. The V gene's germline CDR1 is LGHNA and CDR2 YNFKEQ. The V end was cut by 0 bases, the J end by 2 bases, with 13 bases between. The CDR3 spells CASSQEKAGAQETQYF. Written as DNA, the CDR3 is TGTGCCAGCAGCCAAGAAAAGGCGGGGGCACAAGAGACCCAGTACTTC.

The chain's CDR3 is CSVEAGGAFGYTF. The DNA of the CDR3 is TGCAGCGTTGAGGCAGGGGGCGCGTTTGGCTACACCTTC. The chain is built from TRBV29-1 and TRBJ1-2; TRBD1 matches at 8 bases. V lost 3 bases, J lost 7 bases, and 7 bases stayed unmatched. The CDR3 contains 13 residues. Per the germline V gene, CDR1 is SQVTM and CDR2 is ANQGSEA.

The chain combines TRBV9 with TRBJ2-1; 9 bases map to TRBD2. From germline, CDR1 is SGDLS and CDR2 YYNGEE. The CDR3 is 17 amino acids. J lost 5 bases, V lost 1 base, and 10 bases had no gene match. The CDR3: CASSVRGLSGSHNEQFF. The CDR3 nucleotides are TGTGCCAGCAGCGTAAGGGGGCTTAGCGGGAGCCACAATGAGCAGTTCTTC.

The V and J genes are TRBV15 and TRBJ2-1, with D perhaps given as TRBD1 or TRBD2 (5 bases each). This CDR3 has 15 residues. Trimming cost V 4 bases and J 7 bases, with 17 bases left between them. CDR1 and CDR2 (germline): LNHNV, YYDKDF (reference sequence). The CDR3 DNA sequence: TGTGCCACCAGCACCGAGAGAGGGGCGGTAAATGAGCAGTTCTTC. It is translated as CATSTERGAVNEQFF.

This chain connects TRBV5-1 to TRBJ2-7; D call uncertain. V lost 5 bases and J 0 bases, leaving 9 bases between the germline ends. The CDR3 covers 13 residues. Per the germline V gene, CDR1 is SGHRS and CDR2 is YFSETQ. The CDR3 nucleotides read TGCGCCAGCAGTGTCAGTAGCTCCTACGAGCAGTACTTC. Its protein is CASSVSSSYEQYF.

The chain carries TRBV5-1 and TRBJ2-7; possibly TRBD1 or TRBD2 for D (5 bases each). The CDR3 has 14 residues. Trimming shortened V by 4 bases and J by 1 base, and 12 bases separated the two germline ends. In germline, CDR1 is SGHRS, CDR2 YFSETQ. The CDR3 DNA reads TGCGCCAGCAGCCAGGCCGGGACGTCCTACGAGCAGTACTTC. Its protein is CASSQAGTSYEQYF.

The rearrangement joins TRBV30 to TRBJ2-5; D remains ambiguous. CDR3 length: 15 residues. Germline lookup yields CDR1 GTSNPN and CDR2 SVGIG (reference sequence). V dropped 2 bases and J dropped 0 bases, with 13 bases sitting between them. The CDR3 DNA sequence: TGTGCCTGGAGTATTTGGGCTCCACACCAAGAGACCCAGTACTTC. Amino acid sequence: CAWSIWAPHQETQYF.

The V gene is TRBV6-1, the J gene TRBJ2-1, with 8 bases fitting TRBD2. V trimming: 3 bases; J trimming: 1 base; junction bases outside the gene matches: 11. The CDR3 runs 18 residues. Per the germline V gene, CDR1 is MNHNS and CDR2 is SASEGT. CDR3 residues: CASSDRREVSRSYNEQFF. CDR3 coding DNA: TGTGCCAGCAGTGACCGGCGGGAGGTATCGAGGTCCTACAATGAGCAGTTCTTC.

CDR3 amino acids: CASSPGTPSNYGYTF. The DNA of the CDR3 is TGTGCCAGCAGTCCCGGTACCCCTTCTAACTATGGCTACACCTTC. This rearrangement joins TRBV27 to TRBJ1-2, with no clear D. Germline CDR1 MNHEY, CDR2 SMNVEV (reference sequence). V lost 5 bases and J 0 bases, leaving 13 bases between the germline ends. The CDR3 consists of 15 residues.

This sequence joins TRBV4-1 and TRBJ2-7; TRBD2 matches 9 bases. CDR3 length: 15 amino acids. The germline V gene encodes CDR1 MGHRA and CDR2 YSYEKL. V gave up 1 base and J gave up 5 bases; unmatched junction bases: 6. This chain's CDR3 is CASSQASGKGNEQYF. DNA of the CDR3: TGCGCCAGCAGCCAAGCTAGCGGGAAAGGTAACGAGCAGTACTTC.

The chain carries TRBV28 and TRBJ1-3, with D unclear. The CDR3 extends over 17 amino acids. Germline CDR1 reads MDHEN; CDR2 reads SYDVKM. V was clipped by 2 bases and J by 3 bases, with 17 bases between them. CDR3 protein: CASSLRWEGGSGNTIYF. CDR3 nucleotide sequence: TGTGCCAGCAGTTTAAGGTGGGAGGGAGGCAGTGGAAACACCATATATTTT.

The chain carries TRBV6-1 and TRBJ2-3; unclear D gene. The CDR3 has 14 residues. Between the trimmed V and J ends, which lost 4 bases and 2 bases, there was a span of 10 bases. Germline-derived CDR1 and CDR2 are MNHNS and SASEGT. CDR3 region: CASSGLGFTDTQYF. The CDR3 coding sequence is TGTGCCAGCAGTGGGTTGGGTTTCACAGATACGCAGTATTTT.

This chain links TRBV2 with TRBJ2-5; possible D gene TRBD2, 5 bases. The V gene's germline CDR1 is SNHLY and CDR2 FYNNEI. The ends were cut back, 8 bases at V and 0 bases at J, with 10 bases in the middle. CDR3 length: 13 amino acids. CDR3 bases: TGTGCCAGCCTGACTACGAACCAAGAGACCCAGTACTTC. Translating gives CASLTTNQETQYF.

Here the CDR3 DNA reads TGTGCCAGCAGTAGACCCACTAGCGGGAGAAAGTACAATGAGCAGTTCTTC. It encodes CASSRPTSGRKYNEQFF. J is TRBJ2-1 and V is TRBV27, with TRBD2 matching over 11 bases. CDR1 and CDR2 (germline): MNHEY, SMNVEV (reference sequence). The CDR3 is 17 amino acids. The junction had 10 bases not matched to a gene; V was cut back by 5 bases and J by 4 bases.

This chain uses TRBV10-1 with TRBJ2-1; 7 bases line up with TRBD2. V gave up 8 bases and J gave up 4 bases; unmatched junction bases: 5. CDR3 length equals 13 residues. Germline CDR1 and CDR2: WNHNN and SYGVQD (reference sequence). CDR3 coding DNA: TGCGCCAGCCAGACTAGCCTATACAATGAGCAGTTCTTC. Protein: CASQTSLYNEQFF.

The J gene is TRBJ1-5, the V gene TRBV2, with D unclear. Per the germline V gene, CDR1 is SNHLY and CDR2 is FYNNEI. The CDR3 covers 17 residues. V lost 3 bases, J lost 5 bases, and 20 bases lay in between. CDR3 sequence reads: CASSEMESPTPYQPQHF. The CDR3 DNA follows: TGTGCCAGCAGTGAGATGGAGAGCCCGACACCTTATCAGCCCCAGCATTTT.